These 20 T cell receptor beta chains were all obtained from the same sample, sequenced in a study of cytomegalovirus exposure and HLA in healthy donors. The PCR used 60 Vbeta and 13 Jbeta primers. The repertoire was sequenced with immunoSEQ multiplex PCR; TCRdb's copy has only in-frame clones and lacks some. This table has about 160,000 clones, approximately 75% appearing once. Sequenced sample: PBMCs. Receptor source: a man aged 45 to 65 in good health and CMV-seropositive.

The chain couples TRBV27 to TRBJ1-1; 8 bases match TRBD1. Losses at the gene ends were 5 bases for V and 1 base for J; bases not matched to a gene: 6. From germline, CDR1 is MNHEY and CDR2 SMNVEV (reference sequence). The CDR3 loop spans 15 amino acids. The CDR3 region has the DNA TGTGCCAGCAGTGGACAGGGTCTAGCGAACACTGAAGCTTTCTTT. This gives the protein CASSGQGLANTEAFF.

This clone was seen just once. The chain recombines TRBV7-2 with TRBJ2-3; 16 bases map to TRBD2. Germline assignment: CDR1 SGHTA and CDR2 FQGNSA. J gave up 11 bases and V 4 bases, and 9 bases lay outside the gene matches. This CDR3 spans 16 amino acids. CDR3 sequence (DNA): TGTGCCAGCAGCTCGGGACTAGCGGGGGGGGCCAACGGGCAGTATTTT. Its translation: CASSSGLAGGANGQYF.

The chain is built from TRBV25-1 and TRBJ1-4, with a tentative D call TRBD1 (5 bases). Germline V gene data show CDR1 as MGHDK and CDR2 as SYGVNS. The CDR3 loop spans 14 amino acids. Deletions cut 3 bases from V and 3 bases from J, with 8 bases between. Written as DNA, the CDR3 is TGTGCCAGCAGTGATCAGGGCCCTAATGAAAAACTGTTTTTT. This codes for CASSDQGPNEKLFF. Using reference TRBV25-1 and TRBJ1-4 for the parts outside the CDR3, the full variable domain is EADIYQTPRYLVIGTGKKITLECSQTMGHDKMYWYQQDPGMELHLIHYSYGVNSTEKGDLSSESTVSRIRTEHFPLTLESARPSHTSQYLCASSDQGPNEKLFFGSGTQLSVL.

V is TRBV5-1 and J is TRBJ2-7; a weak D match, TRBD1 (6 bases). V lost 5 bases and J lost 3, with 18 bases in between. The CDR3 loop spans 15 amino acids. The germline V gene encodes CDR1 SGHRS and CDR2 YFSETQ. For the CDR3, the DNA is TGCGCCAGCAGATCCGGGACACCGGGGAGCTACGAGCAGTACTTC. Its protein is CASRSGTPGSYEQYF.

The genes are TRBV4-2 and TRBJ1-2; tentative D call: TRBD1 (5 bases). Germline assignment: CDR1 LGHNA and CDR2 YNFKEQ. CDR3 length equals 12 residues. V lost 4 bases and J lost 3, with 6 bases in between. CDR3 nucleotide sequence: TGTGCCAGCAGCCGGGGCTACTATGGCTACACCTTC. As protein: CASSRGYYGYTF.

In this sample, this clone turned up a few times. The chain couples TRBV19 to TRBJ1-4; D unresolved. Germline V lookup: CDR1 LNHDA, CDR2 SQIVND (reference sequence). V dropped 7 bases and J dropped 5 bases, with 8 bases sitting between them. The CDR3 is made up of 12 amino acids. CDR3 in DNA: TGTGCCAGTACCCGTCAGAATGAAAAACTGTTTTTT. Amino acid sequence: CASTRQNEKLFF.

V is TRBV18 and J is TRBJ1-5; no clear D. The CDR3 loop spans 18 amino acids. The germline V gene has CDR1 KGHSH and CDR2 LQKENI. The ends were cut back, 3 bases at V and 6 bases at J, with 24 bases in the middle. Here the CDR3 reads CASSPKALRYEDPQPQHF. CDR3 DNA: TGTGCCAGCTCACCCAAGGCCCTGAGGTATGAGGATCCTCAGCCCCAGCATTTT.

The J gene is TRBJ1-1, the V gene TRBV6-1; tentative D call: TRBD1 (5 bases). The CDR3 contains 14 residues. CDR1 is MNHNS and CDR2 is SASEGT in the germline V gene. Trimming cost V 3 bases and J 6 bases, with 14 bases left between them. CDR3 in amino acids: CASSDRRVEAEAFF. DNA of the CDR3: TGTGCCAGCAGTGATCGCAGGGTAGAAGCTGAAGCTTTCTTT.

This clone showed up just a few times. This chain connects TRBV5-4 to TRBJ2-5; 12 bases map to TRBD2. The J call may be incorrect, as the DNA end agrees better with TRBJ2-7. This CDR3 comprises 15 residues. Germline V gives CDR1 SGHNT, CDR2 YYREEE (reference sequence). The CDR3 sequence is CASSFPSGGVPEQYF. CDR3 coding DNA: TGTGCCAGCAGCTTTCCTAGCGGGGGGGTGCCCGAGCAGTACTTC.

The chain has TRBV28 and TRBJ2-7; D not certain. Germline V gives CDR1 MDHEN, CDR2 SYDVKM. Trimming left V 7 bases short and J 1 base short, with 5 bases between. CDR3 length: 11 amino acids. The CDR3 nucleotides read TGTGCCAGCACAGGATCCTACGAGCAGTACTTC. Residues: CASTGSYEQYF. Full variable domain (remainder filled in from reference TRBV28 and TRBJ2-7): DVKVTQSSRYLVKRTGEKVFLECVQDMDHENMFWYRQDPGLGLRLIYFSYDVKMKEKGDIPEGYSVSREKKERFSLILESASTNQTSMYLCASTGSYEQYFGPGTRLTVT.

V and J are TRBV2 and TRBJ1-5; no firm D call. Germline assignment: CDR1 SNHLY and CDR2 FYNNEI. This CDR3 contains 14 residues. V lost 7 bases, J lost 6 bases, and 16 bases lay in between. CDR3 nucleotide sequence: TGTGCCAGCAAGGCCGGGGTGGAGTCTCAGCCCCAGCATTTT. It is translated as CASKAGVESQPQHF.

V gene TRBV9 combines with J gene TRBJ2-1; TRBD1 matches 12 bases. Per the germline V gene, CDR1 is SGDLS and CDR2 is YYNGEE. This CDR3 contains 15 residues. Unmatched junction bases numbered 3, after V lost 0 bases and J lost 8 bases. In DNA form, the CDR3 reads TGTGCCAGCAGCGTAGAGGGACAGGGGGCCTATGAGCAGTTCTTC. It specifies CASSVEGQGAYEQFF.

This chain connects TRBV5-4 to TRBJ2-1; D is uncertain. V dropped 3 bases and J dropped 0 bases, with 13 bases sitting between them. Germline loops: CDR1 SGHNT, CDR2 YYREEE (reference sequence). This CDR3 comprises 16 residues. DNA for the CDR3: TGTGCCAGCAGCTCTTCGACTGGAAGCTCCTACAATGAGCAGTTCTTC. Protein sequence: CASSSSTGSSYNEQFF.

This chain joins TRBV2 and TRBJ2-1; 9 bases are a match to TRBD2. Germline V gives CDR1 SNHLY, CDR2 FYNNEI. Trimming cost V 6 bases and J 4 bases; bases outside gene matches: 4. The CDR3 has 14 amino acids. The CDR3 sequence: CASRAGGQYNEQFF. In DNA form, the CDR3 reads TGTGCCAGCAGAGCGGGGGGTCAATACAATGAGCAGTTCTTC.

This chain links TRBV28 with TRBJ2-7; D not certain. V lost 6 bases and J 0 bases, leaving 15 bases between the germline ends. CDR1 MDHEN and CDR2 SYDVKM come from the germline V gene. The CDR3 sequence is 15 residues long. CDR3 loop: CASRTGSPSSYEQYF. CDR3 bases: TGTGCCAGCAGAACCGGGTCACCAAGCTCCTACGAGCAGTACTTC. Based on the CDR3 plus reference TRBV28 and TRBJ2-7, the full variable domain is DVKVTQSSRYLVKRTGEKVFLECVQDMDHENMFWYRQDPGLGLRLIYFSYDVKMKEKGDIPEGYSVSREKKERFSLILESASTNQTSMYLCASRTGSPSSYEQYFGPGTRLTVT.

The chain employs TRBV19 and TRBJ1-6, with D perhaps matching TRBD1 (6 bases). The V gene's germline CDR1 is LNHDA and CDR2 SQIVND (reference sequence). The CDR3 spans 13 residues. V dropped 8 bases and J dropped 4 bases, with 9 bases sitting between them. The CDR3 sequence: CASSDSYNSPLHF. The CDR3 DNA reads as TGTGCCAGTTCGGACAGTTATAATTCACCCCTCCACTTT.

The chain uses TRBV27 and TRBJ1-2; D is unclear. The CDR3 extends over 15 amino acids. V lost 0 bases and J lost 0, with 8 bases in between. The germline V gene has CDR1 MNHEY and CDR2 SMNVEV (reference sequence). The CDR3 sequence is CASSLSGRTNYGYTF. The CDR3 bases are TGTGCCAGCAGTTTATCGGGCAGAACTAACTATGGCTACACCTTC.

The chain combines TRBV7-2 with TRBJ1-2, with 9 bases identical to TRBD1. Germline values: CDR1 SGHTA, CDR2 FQGNSA. CDR3 length: 13 residues. V lost 5 bases and J lost 8; bases outside the gene matches: 6. The CDR3 nucleotides read TGTGCCAGCAGCCTAACAGGGGGCTTAGGCTACACCTTC. Translation gives CASSLTGGLGYTF.

The rearrangement links TRBV5-1 to TRBJ2-2; TRBD1 aligns across 8 bases. Trimming removed 2 bases from V and 7 bases from J; junction bases left unmatched: 7. The germline V gene has CDR1 SGHRS and CDR2 YFSETQ. This CDR3 contains 15 residues. CDR3 in amino acids: CASSLPGQGGGELFF. As DNA, the CDR3 is TGCGCCAGCAGCTTACCCGGACAGGGCGGCGGGGAGCTGTTTTTT.

The rearrangement uses TRBV29-1 and TRBJ1-2; a weak D match, TRBD1 (6 bases). V was cut by 5 bases and J by 2 bases, with 9 bases left in between. Looked up from germline, CDR1 is SQVTM and CDR2 is ANQGSEA. This CDR3 region has 12 residues. The CDR3, as DNA: TGCAGCGTTTCGACAGGAAACTATGGCTACACCTTC. Encoded protein: CSVSTGNYGYTF.